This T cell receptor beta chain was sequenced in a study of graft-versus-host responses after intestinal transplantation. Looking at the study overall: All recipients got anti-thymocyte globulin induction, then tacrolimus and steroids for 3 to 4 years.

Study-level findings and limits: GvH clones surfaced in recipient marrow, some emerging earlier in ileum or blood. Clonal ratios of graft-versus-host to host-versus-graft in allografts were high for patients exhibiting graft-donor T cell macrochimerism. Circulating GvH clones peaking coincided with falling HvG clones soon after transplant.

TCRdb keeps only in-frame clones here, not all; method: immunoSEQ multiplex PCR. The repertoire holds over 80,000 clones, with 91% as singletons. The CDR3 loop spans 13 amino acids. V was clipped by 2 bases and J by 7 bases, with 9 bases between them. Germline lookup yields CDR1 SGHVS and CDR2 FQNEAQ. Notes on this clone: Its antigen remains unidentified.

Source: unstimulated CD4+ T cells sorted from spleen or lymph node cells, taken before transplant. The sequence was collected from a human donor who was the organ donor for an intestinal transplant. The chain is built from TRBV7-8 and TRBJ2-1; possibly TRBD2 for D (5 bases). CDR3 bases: TGTGCCAGCAGCTTAAGGGAGTTGAATGAGCAGTTCTTC. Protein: CASSLRELNEQFF.